This T cell receptor (beta chain) was sequenced during a study of shared clonotypes between healthy human individuals. In the study overall: Plates per donor: three CD4 naive, three CD4 memory, two CD8 naive, one CD8 memory.

Clones were sequenced by immunoSEQ multiplex PCR, and TCRdb holds only the in-frame ones, with some missing. The sample records around 580,000 clones, more than 95% being singletons. Naive-designated CD8 cells lacked CD45RO, were positively enriched for CCR7, and omitted terminally differentiated effector memory CD45RA+ cells. CDR1 and CDR2 from the germline V gene are MGHRA and YSYEKL. Trimming pared 4 bases from V and 4 bases from J, leaving 8 bases between. There are 13 residues in the CDR3. Sequencing was done on a sample of naive CD8+ T cells sorted from blood. The source of this sequence is a man in his thirties or forties in good health. The chain carries TRBV4-1 and TRBJ2-1; D perhaps matches TRBD2 (6 bases). CDR3 in DNA: TGCGCCAGCAGCCCCCGGGGGTACAATGAGCAGTTCTTC. As protein: CASSPRGYNEQFF.